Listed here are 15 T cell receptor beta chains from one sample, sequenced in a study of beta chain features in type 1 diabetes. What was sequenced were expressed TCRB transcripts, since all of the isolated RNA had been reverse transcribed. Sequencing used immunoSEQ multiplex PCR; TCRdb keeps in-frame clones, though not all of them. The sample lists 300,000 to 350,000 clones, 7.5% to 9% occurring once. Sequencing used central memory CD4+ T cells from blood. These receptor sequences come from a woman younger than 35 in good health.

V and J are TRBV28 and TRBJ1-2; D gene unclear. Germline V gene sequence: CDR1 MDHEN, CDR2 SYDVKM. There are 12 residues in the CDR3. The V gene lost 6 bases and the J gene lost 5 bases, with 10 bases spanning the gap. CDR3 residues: CASSLRAYGYTF. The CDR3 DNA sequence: TGTGCCAGCAGCCTTAGGGCATATGGCTACACCTTC.

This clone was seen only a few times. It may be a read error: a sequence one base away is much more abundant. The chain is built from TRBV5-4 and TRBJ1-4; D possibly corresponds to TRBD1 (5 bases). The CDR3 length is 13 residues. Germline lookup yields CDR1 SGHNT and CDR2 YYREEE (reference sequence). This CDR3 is CASSRDLNEKLFF. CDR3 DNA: TGCGCCAGCAGCCGGGACCTTAATGAAAAACTGTTTTTT.

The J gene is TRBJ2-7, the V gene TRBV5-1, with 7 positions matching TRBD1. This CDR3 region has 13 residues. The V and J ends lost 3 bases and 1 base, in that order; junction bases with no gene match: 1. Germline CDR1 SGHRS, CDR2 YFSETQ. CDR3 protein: CASSSGQSYEQYF. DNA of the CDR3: TGCGCCAGCAGCTCGGGACAGTCCTACGAGCAGTACTTC.

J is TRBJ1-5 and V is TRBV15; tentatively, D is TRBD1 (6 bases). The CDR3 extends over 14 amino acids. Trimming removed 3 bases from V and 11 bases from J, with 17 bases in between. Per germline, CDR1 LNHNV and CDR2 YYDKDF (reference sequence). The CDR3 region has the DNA TGTGCCACCAGCAGTAGACAGGATCTGATCTCCCAGCATTTT. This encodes CATSSRQDLISQHF.

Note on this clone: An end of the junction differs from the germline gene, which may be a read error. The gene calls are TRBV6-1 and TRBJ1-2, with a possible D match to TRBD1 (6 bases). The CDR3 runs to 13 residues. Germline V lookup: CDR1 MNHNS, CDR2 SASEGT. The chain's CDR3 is CAISGQINYGYTF. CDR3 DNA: TGTGCCATCAGTGGACAGATTAACTATGGCTACACCTTC.

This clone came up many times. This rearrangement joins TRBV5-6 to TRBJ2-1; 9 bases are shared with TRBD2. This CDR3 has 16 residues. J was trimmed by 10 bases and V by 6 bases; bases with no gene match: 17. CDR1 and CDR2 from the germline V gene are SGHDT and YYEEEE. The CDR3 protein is CASTFRLAVRKVEQFF. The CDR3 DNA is TGTGCCAGCACCTTCCGACTAGCGGTCAGGAAGGTGGAGCAGTTCTTC.

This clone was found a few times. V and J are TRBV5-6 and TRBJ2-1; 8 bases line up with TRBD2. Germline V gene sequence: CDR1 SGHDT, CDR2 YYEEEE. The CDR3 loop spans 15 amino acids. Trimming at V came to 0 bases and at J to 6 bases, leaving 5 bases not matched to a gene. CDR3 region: CASSLGLATANEQFF. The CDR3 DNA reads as TGTGCCAGCAGCTTGGGACTAGCGACCGCCAATGAGCAGTTCTTC.

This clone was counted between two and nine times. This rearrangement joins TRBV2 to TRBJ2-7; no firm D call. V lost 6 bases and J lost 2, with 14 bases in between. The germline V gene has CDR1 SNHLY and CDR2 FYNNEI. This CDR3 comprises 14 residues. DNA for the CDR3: TGTGCCAGCAGGCAAAGGGCGCAGGCCTACGAGCAGTACTTC. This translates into CASRQRAQAYEQYF.

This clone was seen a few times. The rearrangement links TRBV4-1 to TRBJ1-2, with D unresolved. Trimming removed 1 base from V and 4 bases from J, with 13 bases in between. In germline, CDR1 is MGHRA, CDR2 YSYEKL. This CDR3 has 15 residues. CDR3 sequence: CASSQVVGSGYGYTF. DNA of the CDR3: TGCGCCAGCAGCCAAGTGGTGGGGAGCGGCTATGGCTACACCTTC.

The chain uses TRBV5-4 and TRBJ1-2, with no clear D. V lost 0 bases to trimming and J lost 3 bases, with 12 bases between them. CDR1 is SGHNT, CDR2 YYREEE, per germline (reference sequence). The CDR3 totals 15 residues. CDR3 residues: CASSLVPKPDYGYTF. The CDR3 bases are TGTGCCAGCAGCTTGGTTCCCAAACCAGACTATGGCTACACCTTC.

In DNA, the CDR3 is TGTGCCAGCAGCGTAGTGGGTAATGGTGAAAAACTGTTTTTT. As protein: CASSVVGNGEKLFF. The chain combines TRBV9 with TRBJ1-4, with D hard to call. CDR3 length: 14 residues. CDR1 and CDR2 (germline): SGDLS, YYNGEE. Trimming left V 0 bases short and J 7 bases short, with 10 bases between.

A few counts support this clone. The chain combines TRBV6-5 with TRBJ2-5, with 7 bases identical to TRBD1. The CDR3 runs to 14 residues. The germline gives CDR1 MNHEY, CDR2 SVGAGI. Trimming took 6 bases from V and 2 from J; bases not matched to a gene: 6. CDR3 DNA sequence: TGTGCCAGCAGACGGACAGGAAGACAAGAGACCCAGTACTTC. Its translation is CASRRTGRQETQYF.

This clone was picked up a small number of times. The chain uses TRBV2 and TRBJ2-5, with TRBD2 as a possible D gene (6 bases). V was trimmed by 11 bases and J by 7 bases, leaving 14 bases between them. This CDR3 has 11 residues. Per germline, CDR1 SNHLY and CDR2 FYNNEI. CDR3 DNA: TGTGCCGCCACGACTAGTCGGACCCAGTACTTC. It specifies CAATTSRTQYF.

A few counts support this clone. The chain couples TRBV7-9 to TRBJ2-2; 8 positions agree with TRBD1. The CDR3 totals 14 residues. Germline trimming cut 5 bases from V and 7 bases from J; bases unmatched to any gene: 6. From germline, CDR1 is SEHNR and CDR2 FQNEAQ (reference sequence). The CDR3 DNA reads TGTGCCAGCAGCCCGGACAGGGTCGGCGGGGAGCTGTTTTTT. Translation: CASSPDRVGGELFF.

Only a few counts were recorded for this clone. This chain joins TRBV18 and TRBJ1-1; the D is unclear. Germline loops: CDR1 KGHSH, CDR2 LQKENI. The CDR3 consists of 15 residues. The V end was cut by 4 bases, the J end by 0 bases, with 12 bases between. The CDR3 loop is CASSRSPLLNTEAFF. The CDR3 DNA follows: TGTGCCAGCTCACGGTCACCCCTTTTGAACACTGAAGCTTTCTTT.